The 14 T cell receptor beta chains reported below all come from one sample, sequenced in a study of OX40 agonist ivuxolimab in advanced cancers. The table came from immunoSEQ multiplex PCR; TCRdb's copy has only in-frame clones and leaves some out. The data contain approximately 82,000 clones, roughly 92% of them singletons. The material was CD4+ or CD8+ T cells sorted from blood, obtained in a trial of the OX40 agonist ivuxolimab. These receptors were obtained from an adult with an advanced solid tumor such as melanoma, head and neck, liver or kidney cancer.

The V gene is TRBV21-1, the J gene TRBJ1-1. TRBV21-1 is recorded as a pseudogene. The CDR3 consists of 14 residues. The CDR3 sequence: CASTSYSPNTEAFF. The DNA for the CDR3 is TGTGCCAGCACCAGCTATAGCCCGAACACTGAAGCTTTCTTT.

This clone was found a few times. The J gene is TRBJ2-7, the V gene TRBV7-9; tentatively, D is TRBD1 (6 bases). Trimming took 3 bases from V and 3 from J, leaving 9 bases between them. The CDR3 covers 13 residues. Germline values: CDR1 SEHNR, CDR2 FQNEAQ (reference sequence). The CDR3 reads CASSFGQLYEQYF. The DNA for the CDR3 is TGTGCCAGCAGCTTCGGACAGCTCTACGAGCAGTACTTC.

This chain links TRBV6-1 with TRBJ2-7; possible D gene TRBD2, 6 bases. The germline CDR1 and CDR2 sequences are MNHNS and SASEGT. This CDR3 region has 15 residues. Trimming took off 7 bases at V and 7 bases at J, with 23 bases between the two ends. Here the CDR3 DNA reads TGTGCCAGCATTCCAGGACTAAGTATACTCCGGGAGCAGTACTTC. Protein sequence: CASIPGLSILREQYF.

Concerning this clone: The sample has other DNA sequences that encode this CDR3 too. This chain links TRBV6-5 with TRBJ2-7; no clear D gene. CDR3 length equals 11 residues. Germline-derived CDR1 and CDR2 are MNHEY and SVGAGI. With 7 bases removed from V and 1 base from J, the gap between germline ends came to 5 bases. The CDR3 nucleotides read TGTGCCAGCAAAGGGTCCTACGAGCAGTACTTC. Residues: CASKGSYEQYF.

The chain is built from TRBV19 and TRBJ1-2; 9 nucleotides line up with TRBD1. This CDR3 region has 14 residues. Germline CDR1 reads LNHDA; CDR2 reads SQIVND (reference sequence). V was pared by 4 bases and J by 4 bases, with 4 bases of the junction left unmatched. Here the CDR3 reads CASSRQGVSYGYTF. CDR3 in DNA: TGTGCCAGTAGTAGACAGGGGGTTTCCTATGGCTACACCTTC.

This clone was recorded at least ten times. The rearrangement links TRBV5-6 to TRBJ1-2; tentatively, D is TRBD1 (6 bases). The CDR3 sequence is 15 residues long. CDR1 is SGHDT, CDR2 YYEEEE, per germline. Deletions cut 4 bases from V and 2 bases from J, with 15 bases between. The CDR3 here is CASSHADRPNYGYTF. The CDR3 bases are TGTGCCAGCAGCCATGCTGACAGGCCCAACTATGGCTACACCTTC.

The chain joins TRBV30 to TRBJ1-6, with D possibly being TRBD1 (6 bases). This CDR3 has 15 residues. V was trimmed by 1 base and J by 10 bases, leaving 17 bases between them. CDR1 is GTSNPN, CDR2 SVGIG, per germline (reference sequence). The DNA for the CDR3 is TGTGCCTGGAGTGCCAGCGCGGTAGGGGGATCACCCCTCCACTTT. It yields the protein CAWSASAVGGSPLHF.

The chain combines TRBV11-2 with TRBJ2-7; the match to TRBD1 covers 8 bases. Germline assignment: CDR1 SGHAT and CDR2 FQNNGV. CDR3 length equals 14 residues. V shed 8 bases, J shed 3 bases, and the junction held 9 bases outside the gene matches. The chain's CDR3 is CASGLRDRFYEQYF. The CDR3 DNA reads as TGTGCCAGCGGGCTTCGGGACAGGTTCTACGAGCAGTACTTC. Combining the CDR3 with reference TRBV11-2 and TRBJ2-7 gives the whole variable domain EAGVAQSPRYKIIEKRQSVAFWCNPISGHATLYWYQQILGQGPKLLIQFQNNGVVDDSQLPKDRFSAERLKGVDSTLKIQPAKLEDSAVYLCASGLRDRFYEQYFGPGTRLTVT.

This rearrangement joins TRBV11-3 to TRBJ2-7, with a tentative D call TRBD1 (6 bases). V was trimmed by 1 base and J by 3 bases, leaving 13 bases between them. The germline V gene has CDR1 SGHNT and CDR2 YENEEA. CDR3 length equals 15 residues. CDR3: CASSLGGGVSYEQYF. DNA for the CDR3: TGTGCCAGCAGCTTAGGAGGGGGTGTGAGCTACGAGCAGTACTTC.

This chain connects TRBV6-6 to TRBJ2-1; D tentatively reads TRBD1 or TRBD2 (5 bases each). Germline V CDR1 and CDR2: MNHNY, SVGAGI (reference sequence). Trimming left V 6 bases short and J 3 bases short, with 15 bases between. The CDR3 has 15 residues. CDR3 nucleotide sequence: TGTGCCAGCAGCTCTCAGAGGGGCGGCTACAATGAGCAGTTCTTC. It translates to CASSSQRGGYNEQFF.

The chain uses TRBV6-6 and TRBJ2-6; no reliable D call. The CDR3 consists of 13 residues. Germline-derived CDR1 and CDR2 are MNHNY and SVGAGI (reference sequence). Deletions cut 7 bases from V and 2 bases from J, with 6 bases between. CDR3 loop: CASIRPGANVLTF. CDR3 coding DNA: TGTGCCAGCATTAGGCCTGGGGCCAACGTCCTGACTTTC.

The V call is TRBV30, the J call TRBJ1-5; D is perhaps TRBD1 (6 bases). Trimming removed 2 bases from V and 7 bases from J, with 15 bases in between. There are 14 residues in the CDR3. Germline V gives CDR1 GTSNPN, CDR2 SVGIG (reference sequence). This CDR3 is CAWSPQGSRQPQHF. In DNA form, the CDR3 reads TGTGCCTGGAGTCCACAGGGATCGCGGCAGCCCCAGCATTTT.

The gene calls are TRBV4-2 and TRBJ2-3; 8 positions agree with TRBD2. Germline CDR1 is LGHNA and CDR2 is YNFKEQ. The ends lost 1 base at V and 4 bases at J; junction bases unmatched: 19. The CDR3 extends over 20 amino acids. CDR3 coding DNA: TGTGCCAGCAGCCAAGTTGGGACTAGTGGTTTAGTCCTGGTAGCAGATACGCAGTATTTT. It is translated as CASSQVGTSGLVLVADTQYF.

This chain links TRBV11-3 with TRBJ2-2; unclear D gene. V lost 10 bases to trimming and J lost 6 bases, with 6 bases between them. The CDR3 length is 10 residues. Germline-derived CDR1 and CDR2 are SGHNT and YENEEA. The CDR3 loop reads CAIDSGELFF. For the CDR3, the DNA is TGTGCCATCGACTCCGGGGAGCTGTTTTTT.